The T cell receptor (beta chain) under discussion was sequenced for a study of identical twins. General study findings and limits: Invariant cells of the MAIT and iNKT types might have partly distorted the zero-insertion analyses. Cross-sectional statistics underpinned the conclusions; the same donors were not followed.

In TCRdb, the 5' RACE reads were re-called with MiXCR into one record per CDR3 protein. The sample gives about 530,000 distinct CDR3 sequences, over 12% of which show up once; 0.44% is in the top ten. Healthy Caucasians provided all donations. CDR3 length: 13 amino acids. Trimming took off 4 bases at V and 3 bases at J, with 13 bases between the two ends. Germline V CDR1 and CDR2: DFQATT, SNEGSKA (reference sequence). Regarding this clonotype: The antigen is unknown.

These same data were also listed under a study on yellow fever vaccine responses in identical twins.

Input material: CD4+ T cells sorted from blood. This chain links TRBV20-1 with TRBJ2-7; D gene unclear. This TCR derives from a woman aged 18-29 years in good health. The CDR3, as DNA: TGCAGTGCTACGCGACATGGGGTCTACGAGCAGTACGTC. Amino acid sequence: CSATRHGVYEQYV.